The 28 T cell receptor beta chains given below trace back to one sample, sequenced in a study of CD8+CD57+ T cells in acquired aplastic anemia. TCR beta VDJ and CDR3 profiles were obtained from a genomic DNA template. TCRdb fed the reads into MiXCR, producing one record per CDR3 protein. The sample yields about 190,000 distinct CDR3 sequences, around 47% seen once. Patients picked for sequencing had shown CD8+CD57+ cell expansion detected by flow cytometry. Sample: sorted CD4+, CD8+, or CD8+CD57+ T cells (not recorded which) from PBMCs. The receptors originated from a human donor with aplastic anemia.

The CDR3 loop is CASSSGQGSHGELFF. CDR3 in DNA: TGTGCCAGCAGCTCGGGACAGGGATCGCACGGGGAGCTGTTTTTT. V gene TRBV7-6 combines with J gene TRBJ2-2; 9 positions agree with TRBD1. The CDR3 consists of 15 residues. The germline V gene encodes CDR1 SGHVS and CDR2 FNYEAQ. J lost 7 bases, V lost 4 bases, and 7 bases had no gene match.

The chain joins TRBV25-1 to TRBJ1-6, with 10 nucleotides matching TRBD1. Trimming at V came to 8 bases and at J to 11 bases, leaving 6 bases not matched to a gene. Germline V lookup: CDR1 MGHDK, CDR2 SYGVNS. The CDR3 has 13 residues. The CDR3 nucleotides are TGTGCCAGCGGGGGGACAGGGGAACCACCCCTCCACTTT. Its translation: CASGGTGEPPLHF.

Comments on this clonotype: It may be a read error: a sequence one base away is much more abundant. The chain couples TRBV5-6 to TRBJ2-5; the D is unclear. TRBJ2-7 matches the DNA end more closely, so the J call is doubtful. The CDR3 sequence is 13 residues long. Germline V gene sequence: CDR1 SGHDT, CDR2 YYEEEE. The CDR3 bases are TGTGCCAGCAGCTTGGTGACGGCACGCGAGCAGTACTTC. It translates to CASSLVTAREQYF.

The chain combines TRBV10-3 with TRBJ2-7; the match to TRBD1 covers 7 bases. V was pared by 3 bases and J by 6 bases, with 5 bases of the junction left unmatched. The germline V gene encodes CDR1 ENHRY and CDR2 SYGVKD. The CDR3 runs to 13 residues. The CDR3 DNA sequence: TGTGCCATCAGTGATTACTCAGGGGGCGAGCAGTACTTC. Protein: CAISDYSGGEQYF.

The genes are TRBV20-1 and TRBJ2-1, with 8 bases lining up with TRBD1. Germline CDR1 DFQATT, CDR2 SNEGSKA (reference sequence). V gave up 4 bases and J gave up 5 bases; unmatched junction bases: 1. This CDR3 is 12 amino acids long. As DNA, the CDR3 is TGCAGTGCTACGGACAGGGACAATGAGCAGTTCTTC. It specifies CSATDRDNEQFF.

This clonotype showed up just once. The chain recombines TRBV5-1 with TRBJ1-6; D is uncertain. The germline gives CDR1 SGHRS, CDR2 YFSETQ. The length of the CDR3 is 14 residues. V was clipped by 6 bases and J by 7 bases, with 14 bases between them. Here the CDR3 DNA reads TGCGCCAGCACGCCCGGGAATGTCAATTCACCCCTCCACTTT. It translates to CASTPGNVNSPLHF.

This clonotype was observed many times. V and J are TRBV5-1 and TRBJ1-6, with 7 bases lining up with TRBD1. This CDR3 is built from 15 residues. J was trimmed by 7 bases and V by 1 base; bases with no gene match: 5. Germline values: CDR1 SGHRS, CDR2 YFSETQ. CDR3: CASSLSRGRNSPLHF. The DNA of the CDR3 is TGCGCCAGCAGCTTGTCAAGGGGGCGGAATTCACCCCTCCACTTT.

This clonotype has just one count. This rearrangement joins TRBV29-1 to TRBJ1-6; D is undetermined. V was shortened by 6 bases and J by 7 bases, with 10 bases between the two germline ends. This CDR3 has 12 amino acids. Germline V lookup: CDR1 SQVTM, CDR2 ANQGSEA. CDR3 amino acids: CSVGVGNSPLHF. CDR3 coding DNA: TGCAGCGTCGGGGTCGGGAATTCACCCCTCCACTTT. The whole variable domain, filled in from reference TRBV29-1 and TRBJ1-6, reads SAVISQKPSRDICQRGTSLTIQCQVDSQVTMMFWYRQQPGQSLTLIATANQGSEATYESGFVIDKFPISRPNLTFSTLTVSNMSPEDSSIYLCSVGVGNSPLHFGNGTRLTVT.

This rearrangement joins TRBV19 to TRBJ1-2, with D unclear. V lost 5 bases, J lost 6 bases, and 16 bases lay in between. CDR1 LNHDA and CDR2 SQIVND come from the germline V gene (reference sequence). The CDR3 totals 14 residues. The DNA for the CDR3 is TGTGCCAGTAGTCTCTGGACGTCGGCCCATGGCTACACCTTC. It yields the protein CASSLWTSAHGYTF.

This clonotype was detected ten times or more. The chain carries TRBV12-3 or TRBV12-4 and TRBJ1-5; D is ambiguous. Trimming stripped 3 bases from V and 3 bases from J, with 9 bases between. CDR3 length: 14 amino acids. The CDR3 is CASSFGRNNQPQHF. In nucleotides, the CDR3 is TGTGCCAGCAGTTTTGGCAGGAACAATCAGCCCCAGCATTTT.

This clonotype occurred many times. The rearrangement links TRBV7-3 to TRBJ2-2; TRBD1 agrees at 8 bases. V lost 2 bases to trimming and J lost 4 bases; unmatched junction nucleotides: 3. Germline V lookup: CDR1 SGHTA, CDR2 FQGTGA. There are 15 residues in the CDR3. CDR3 residues: CASSLQGAGTGELFF. The DNA of the CDR3 is TGTGCCAGCAGCTTACAGGGGGCGGGCACCGGGGAGCTGTTTTTT.

This chain uses TRBV20-1 with TRBJ2-5, with 12 bases matching TRBD2. The CDR3 runs 14 residues. CDR1 is DFQATT, CDR2 SNEGSKA, per germline (reference sequence). V dropped 6 bases and J dropped 5; count of bases not matched to a gene: 7. CDR3 in amino acids: CSAKTSGRGETQYF. The CDR3 nucleotides are TGCAGTGCAAAGACTAGCGGGAGAGGGGAGACCCAGTACTTC.

This clonotype was recorded only once. The chain has TRBV6-2 or TRBV6-3 and TRBJ2-5; D is uncertain. Germline V gives CDR1 MNHEY, CDR2 SVGEGT. With 3 bases removed from V and 7 bases from J, the gap between germline ends came to 12 bases. The CDR3 has 13 amino acids. The CDR3 nucleotides read TGTGCCAGCAGTTATAGCCGAGACGGGACCCAGTACTTC. Protein sequence: CASSYSRDGTQYF.

The chain couples TRBV10-1 to TRBJ2-7; maybe TRBD2 (6 bases). The V gene lost 3 bases and the J gene lost 0 bases, with 12 bases spanning the gap. This CDR3 comprises 15 residues. Germline V gives CDR1 WNHNN, CDR2 SYGVQD (reference sequence). The CDR3 coding sequence is TGCGCCAGCAGTGAACGGGGGTATAGCTCCTACGAGCAGTACTTC. Translated, it gives CASSERGYSSYEQYF.

The chain couples TRBV27 to TRBJ2-1, with D tentatively TRBD1 or TRBD2 (5 bases each). Germline values: CDR1 MNHEY, CDR2 SMNVEV (reference sequence). The CDR3 runs 15 residues. Trimming removed 8 bases at V and 1 base at J, with 15 bases between. The DNA for the CDR3 is TGTGCCAGCGGTGGGGGAGACCGATCCTACAATGAGCAGTTCTTC. It encodes CASGGGDRSYNEQFF.

There are a few counts of this clonotype. The V call is TRBV6-1, the J call TRBJ1-5; 10 bases map to TRBD1. With V trimmed by 4 bases and J by 2 bases, 11 bases remained unmatched. Per germline, CDR1 MNHNS and CDR2 SASEGT. This CDR3 comprises 18 residues. In DNA form, the CDR3 reads TGTGCCAGCAGTGCCGGGACAGGGGCCCGCGGGGGCAATCAGCCCCAGCATTTT. Its protein is CASSAGTGARGGNQPQHF.

The table lists this clonotype with many counts. This chain connects TRBV15 to TRBJ1-4, with D possibly matching TRBD1 (6 bases). The length of the CDR3 is 15 residues. The germline V and J ends were trimmed by 0 bases and 5 bases, with 10 bases remaining between them. Germline V gives CDR1 LNHNV, CDR2 YYDKDF (reference sequence). CDR3 protein: CATSRDGQRNEKLFF. For the CDR3, the DNA is TGTGCCACCAGCAGAGATGGACAGCGGAATGAAAAACTGTTTTTT.

The V and J genes are TRBV7-2 and TRBJ2-3; D may be TRBD1 (6 bases). V lost 7 bases to trimming and J lost 2 bases, with 13 bases between them. The V gene's germline CDR1 is SGHTA and CDR2 FQGNSA. The CDR3 is 14 amino acids. The CDR3 spells CASKTGDTTDTQYF. The DNA for the CDR3 is TGTGCCAGCAAGACCGGGGACACCACAGATACGCAGTATTTT.

The chain has TRBV11-2 and TRBJ2-5; TRBD2 matches 12 bases. The length of the CDR3 is 15 residues. V shed 2 bases, J shed 5 bases, and the junction held 3 bases outside the gene matches. Germline values: CDR1 SGHAT, CDR2 FQNNGV. CDR3 residues: CASSLRLAGVETQYF. The CDR3 region has the DNA TGTGCCAGCAGCTTAAGACTAGCGGGAGTCGAGACCCAGTACTTC. Full variable domain (missing parts from reference TRBV11-2 and TRBJ2-5): EAGVAQSPRYKIIEKRQSVAFWCNPISGHATLYWYQQILGQGPKLLIQFQNNGVVDDSQLPKDRFSAERLKGVDSTLKIQPAKLEDSAVYLCASSLRLAGVETQYFGPGTRLLVL.

This clonotype was recorded at least ten times. The chain is built from TRBV27 and TRBJ2-7, with 13 bases lining up with TRBD2. Germline V lookup: CDR1 MNHEY, CDR2 SMNVEV (reference sequence). The CDR3 totals 16 residues. The J segment lost 5 bases and the V segment lost 5 bases, leaving 9 bases of the junction unmatched. The CDR3: CASSPRTSGSFHEQYF. The CDR3, as DNA: TGTGCCAGCAGTCCTAGGACTAGCGGGAGTTTCCACGAGCAGTACTTC.

This chain uses TRBV2 with TRBJ2-1, with 9 bases that match TRBD2. V gave up 7 bases and J gave up 7 bases; unmatched junction bases: 11. The CDR3 has 15 residues. Germline CDR1 and CDR2: SNHLY and FYNNEI. The CDR3 reads CASNPMSGGFNEQFF. CDR3 sequence (DNA): TGTGCCAGCAATCCCATGAGCGGGGGGTTTAATGAGCAGTTCTTC.

The sample holds a few counts of this clonotype. This rearrangement joins TRBV18 to TRBJ2-7; D possibly matches TRBD1 or TRBD2 (5 bases each). Trimming took 3 bases from V and 7 from J, leaving 19 bases between them. Germline-derived CDR1 and CDR2 are KGHSH and LQKENI. This CDR3 spans 15 amino acids. CDR3 nucleotide sequence: TGTGCCAGCTCACCTACCGGGACCCGCTCTTGGGAGCAGTACTTC. It specifies CASSPTGTRSWEQYF.

The chain couples TRBV20-1 to TRBJ2-5; D remains ambiguous. The J call is in doubt because the DNA end fits TRBJ2-1 better. Germline V lookup: CDR1 DFQATT, CDR2 SNEGSKA (reference sequence). The CDR3 has 10 amino acids. The CDR3 protein is CSAKVIEQFF. In nucleotides, the CDR3 is TGCAGTGCCAAGGTCATTGAGCAGTTCTTC.

The chain has TRBV6-5 and TRBJ1-2; D is perhaps TRBD1 (5 bases). The CDR3 spans 15 residues. Trimming stripped 0 bases from V and 5 bases from J, with 13 bases between. Germline V lookup: CDR1 MNHEY, CDR2 SVGAGI. CDR3 bases: TGTGCCAGCAGTTACTCCCCGGGACCTTCGTATGGCTACACCTTC. Its protein product is CASSYSPGPSYGYTF.

This clonotype was counted at least ten times. The gene calls are TRBV5-1 and TRBJ2-3; a weak D match, TRBD2 (6 bases). Germline CDR1 SGHRS, CDR2 YFSETQ. The CDR3 covers 14 residues. V was pared by 7 bases and J by 0 bases, with 12 bases between. The CDR3 here is CASQRGGSTDTQYF. CDR3 nucleotides: TGCGCCAGCCAACGGGGAGGTAGCACAGATACGCAGTATTTT.

This clonotype was counted at least ten times. The gene calls are TRBV19 and TRBJ1-1; 8 nucleotides align to TRBD1. Germline CDR1 and CDR2: LNHDA and SQIVND (reference sequence). There are 14 residues in the CDR3. V gave up 5 bases and J gave up 1 base; unmatched junction bases: 3. CDR3 region: CASSRTGTNTEAFF. The CDR3 bases are TGTGCCAGTAGTCGGACAGGGACGAACACTGAAGCTTTCTTT.

The chain couples TRBV2 to TRBJ2-1; no firm D call. V lost 0 bases to trimming and J lost 8 bases, with 11 bases between them. Germline V gene sequence: CDR1 SNHLY, CDR2 FYNNEI. CDR3 length: 14 amino acids. CDR3 sequence: CASSEARVVDEQFF. CDR3 bases: TGTGCCAGCAGTGAAGCACGGGTTGTTGATGAGCAGTTCTTC.

This clonotype was recorded many times. The genes are TRBV29-1 and TRBJ1-5; unclear D gene. The CDR3 runs 13 residues. The V gene lost 6 bases and the J gene lost 5 bases, with 14 bases spanning the gap. Per the germline V gene, CDR1 is SQVTM and CDR2 is ANQGSEA. CDR3 in DNA: TGCAGCGTCGGTGTGGGGTTAGATCAGCCCCAGCATTTT. Translating gives CSVGVGLDQPQHF. The whole variable domain, filled in from reference TRBV29-1 and TRBJ1-5, reads SAVISQKPSRDICQRGTSLTIQCQVDSQVTMMFWYRQQPGQSLTLIATANQGSEATYESGFVIDKFPISRPNLTFSTLTVSNMSPEDSSIYLCSVGVGLDQPQHFGDGTRLSIL.